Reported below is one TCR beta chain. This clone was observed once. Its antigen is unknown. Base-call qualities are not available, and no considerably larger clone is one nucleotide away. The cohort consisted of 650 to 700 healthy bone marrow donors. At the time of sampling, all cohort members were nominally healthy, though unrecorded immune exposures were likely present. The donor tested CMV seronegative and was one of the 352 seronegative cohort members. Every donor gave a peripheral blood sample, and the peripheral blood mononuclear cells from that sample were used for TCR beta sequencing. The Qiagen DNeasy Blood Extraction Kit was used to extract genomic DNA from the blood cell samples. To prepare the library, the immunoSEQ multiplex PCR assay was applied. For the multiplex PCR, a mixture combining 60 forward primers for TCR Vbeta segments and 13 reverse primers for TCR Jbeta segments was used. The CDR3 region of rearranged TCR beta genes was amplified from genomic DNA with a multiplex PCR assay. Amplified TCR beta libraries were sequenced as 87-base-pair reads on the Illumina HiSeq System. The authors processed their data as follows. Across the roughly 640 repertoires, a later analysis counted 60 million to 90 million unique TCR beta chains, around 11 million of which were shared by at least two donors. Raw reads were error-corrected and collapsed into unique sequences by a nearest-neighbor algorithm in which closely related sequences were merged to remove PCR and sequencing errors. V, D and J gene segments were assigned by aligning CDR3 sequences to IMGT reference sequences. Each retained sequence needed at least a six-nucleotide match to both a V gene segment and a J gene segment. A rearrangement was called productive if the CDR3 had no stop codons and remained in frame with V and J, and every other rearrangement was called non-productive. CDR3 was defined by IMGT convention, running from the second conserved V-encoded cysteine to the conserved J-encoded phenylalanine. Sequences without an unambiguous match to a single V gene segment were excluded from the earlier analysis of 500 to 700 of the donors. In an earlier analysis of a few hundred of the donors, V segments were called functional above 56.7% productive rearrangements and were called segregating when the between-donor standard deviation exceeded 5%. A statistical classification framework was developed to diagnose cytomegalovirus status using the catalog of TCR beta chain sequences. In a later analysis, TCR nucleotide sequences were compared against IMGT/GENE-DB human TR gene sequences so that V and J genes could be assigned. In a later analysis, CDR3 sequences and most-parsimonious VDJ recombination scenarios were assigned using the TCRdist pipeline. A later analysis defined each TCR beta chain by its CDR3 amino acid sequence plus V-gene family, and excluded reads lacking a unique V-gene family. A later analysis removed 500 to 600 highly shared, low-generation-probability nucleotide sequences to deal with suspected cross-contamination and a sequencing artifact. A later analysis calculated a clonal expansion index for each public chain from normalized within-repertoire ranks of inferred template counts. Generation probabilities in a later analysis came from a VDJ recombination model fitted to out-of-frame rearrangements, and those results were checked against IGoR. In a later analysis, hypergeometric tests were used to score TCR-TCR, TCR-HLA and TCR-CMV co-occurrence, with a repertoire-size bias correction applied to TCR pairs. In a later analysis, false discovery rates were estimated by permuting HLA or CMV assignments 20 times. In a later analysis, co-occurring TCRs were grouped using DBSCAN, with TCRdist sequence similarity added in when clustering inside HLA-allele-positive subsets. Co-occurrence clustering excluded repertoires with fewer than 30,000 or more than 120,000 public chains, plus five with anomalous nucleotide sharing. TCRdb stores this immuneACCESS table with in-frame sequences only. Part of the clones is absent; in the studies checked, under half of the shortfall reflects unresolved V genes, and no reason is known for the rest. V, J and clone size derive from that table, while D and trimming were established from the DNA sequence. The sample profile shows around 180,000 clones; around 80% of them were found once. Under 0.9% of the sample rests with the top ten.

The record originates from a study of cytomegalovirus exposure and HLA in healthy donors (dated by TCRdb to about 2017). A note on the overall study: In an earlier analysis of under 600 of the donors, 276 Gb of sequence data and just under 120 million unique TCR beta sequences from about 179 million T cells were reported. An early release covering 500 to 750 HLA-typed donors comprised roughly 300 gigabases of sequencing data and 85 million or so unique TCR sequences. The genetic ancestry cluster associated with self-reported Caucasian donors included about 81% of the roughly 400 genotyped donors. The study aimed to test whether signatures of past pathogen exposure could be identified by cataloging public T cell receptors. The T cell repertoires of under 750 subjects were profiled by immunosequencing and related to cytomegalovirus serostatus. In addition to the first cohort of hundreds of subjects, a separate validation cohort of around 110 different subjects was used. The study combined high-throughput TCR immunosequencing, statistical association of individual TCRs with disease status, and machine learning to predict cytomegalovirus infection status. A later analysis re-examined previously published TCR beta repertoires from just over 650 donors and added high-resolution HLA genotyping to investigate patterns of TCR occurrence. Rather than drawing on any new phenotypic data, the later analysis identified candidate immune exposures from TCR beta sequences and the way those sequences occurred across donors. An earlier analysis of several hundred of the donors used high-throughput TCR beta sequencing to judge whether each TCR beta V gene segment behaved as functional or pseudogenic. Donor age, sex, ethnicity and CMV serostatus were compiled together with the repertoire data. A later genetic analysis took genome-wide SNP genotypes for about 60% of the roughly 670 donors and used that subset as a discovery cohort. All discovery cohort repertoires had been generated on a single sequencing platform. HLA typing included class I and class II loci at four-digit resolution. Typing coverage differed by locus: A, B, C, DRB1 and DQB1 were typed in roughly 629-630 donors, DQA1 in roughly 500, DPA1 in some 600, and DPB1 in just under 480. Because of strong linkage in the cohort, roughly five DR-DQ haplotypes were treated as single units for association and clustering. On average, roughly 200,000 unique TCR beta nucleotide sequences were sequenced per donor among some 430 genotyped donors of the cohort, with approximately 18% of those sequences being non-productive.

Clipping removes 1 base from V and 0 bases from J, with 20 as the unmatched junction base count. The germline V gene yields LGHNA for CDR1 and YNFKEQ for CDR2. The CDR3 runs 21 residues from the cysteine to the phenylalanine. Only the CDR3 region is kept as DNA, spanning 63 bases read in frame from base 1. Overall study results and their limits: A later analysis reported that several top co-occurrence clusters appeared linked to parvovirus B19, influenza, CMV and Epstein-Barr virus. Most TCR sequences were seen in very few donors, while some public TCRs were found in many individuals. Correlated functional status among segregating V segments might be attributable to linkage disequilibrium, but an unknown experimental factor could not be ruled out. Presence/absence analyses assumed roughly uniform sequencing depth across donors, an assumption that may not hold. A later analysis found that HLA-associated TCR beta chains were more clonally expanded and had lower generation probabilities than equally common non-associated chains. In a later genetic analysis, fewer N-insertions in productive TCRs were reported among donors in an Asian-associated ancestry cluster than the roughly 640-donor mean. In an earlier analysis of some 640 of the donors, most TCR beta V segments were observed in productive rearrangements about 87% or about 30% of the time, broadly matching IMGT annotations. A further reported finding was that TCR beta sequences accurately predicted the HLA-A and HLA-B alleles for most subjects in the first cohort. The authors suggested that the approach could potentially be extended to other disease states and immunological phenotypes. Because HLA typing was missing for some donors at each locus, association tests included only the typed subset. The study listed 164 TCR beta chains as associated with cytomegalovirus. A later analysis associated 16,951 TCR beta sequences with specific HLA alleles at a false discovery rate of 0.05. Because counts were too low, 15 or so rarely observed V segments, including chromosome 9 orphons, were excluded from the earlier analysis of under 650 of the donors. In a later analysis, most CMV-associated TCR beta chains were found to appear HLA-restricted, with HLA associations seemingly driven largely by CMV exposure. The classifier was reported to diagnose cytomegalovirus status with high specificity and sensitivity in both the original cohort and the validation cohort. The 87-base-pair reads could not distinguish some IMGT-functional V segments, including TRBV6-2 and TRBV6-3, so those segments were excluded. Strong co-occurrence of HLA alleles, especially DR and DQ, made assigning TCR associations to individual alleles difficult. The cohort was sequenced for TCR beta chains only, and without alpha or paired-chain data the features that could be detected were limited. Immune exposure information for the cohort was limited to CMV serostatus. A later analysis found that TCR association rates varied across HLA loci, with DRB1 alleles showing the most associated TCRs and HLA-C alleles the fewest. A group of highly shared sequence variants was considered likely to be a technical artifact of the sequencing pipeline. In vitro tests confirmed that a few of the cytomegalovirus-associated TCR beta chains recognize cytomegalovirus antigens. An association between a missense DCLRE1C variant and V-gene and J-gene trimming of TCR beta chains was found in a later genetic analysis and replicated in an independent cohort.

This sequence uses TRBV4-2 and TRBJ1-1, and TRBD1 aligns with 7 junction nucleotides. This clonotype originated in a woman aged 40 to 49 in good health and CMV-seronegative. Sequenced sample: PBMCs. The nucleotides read TGTGCCAGCAGCCAAGCTGTCGGGCTTCCGGGACAGCAATACCTGAACACTGAAGCTTTCTTT. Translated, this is CASSQAVGLPGQQYLNTEAFF.